This T cell receptor (beta chain) was recorded in a study of regulatory T cells in long-lasting Graves disease. TCR beta libraries were built with iRepertoire HTBI primers and Arm-PCR of CDR3 regions. Each CDR3 protein is one row after TCRdb ran MiXCR on the multiplex PCR reads. The sample has a few hundred thousand distinct CDR3 sequences, 15% to 20% seen once. The V gene's germline CDR1 is DFQATT and CDR2 SNEGSKA (reference sequence). The CDR3 has 16 residues. The V gene lost 0 bases and the J gene lost 4 bases, with 18 bases spanning the gap. This clonotype came up many times. Regarding time point: newly diagnosed GD, antithyroid drugs for less than 3 months. Generation of the TCR library employed RNA extracted from PBMCs.

The sequences come from peripheral blood mononuclear cells (PBMCs), collected at new diagnosis, from a patient treated with antithyroid drugs. V is TRBV20-1 and J is TRBJ2-5; no definite D call. This receptor was obtained from a female donor with Graves disease. For the CDR3, the DNA is TGCAGTGCTAGAGAGTCGTCGGTCCCCCGAGGAGAGACCCAGTACTTC. Encoded protein: CSARESSVPRGETQYF.